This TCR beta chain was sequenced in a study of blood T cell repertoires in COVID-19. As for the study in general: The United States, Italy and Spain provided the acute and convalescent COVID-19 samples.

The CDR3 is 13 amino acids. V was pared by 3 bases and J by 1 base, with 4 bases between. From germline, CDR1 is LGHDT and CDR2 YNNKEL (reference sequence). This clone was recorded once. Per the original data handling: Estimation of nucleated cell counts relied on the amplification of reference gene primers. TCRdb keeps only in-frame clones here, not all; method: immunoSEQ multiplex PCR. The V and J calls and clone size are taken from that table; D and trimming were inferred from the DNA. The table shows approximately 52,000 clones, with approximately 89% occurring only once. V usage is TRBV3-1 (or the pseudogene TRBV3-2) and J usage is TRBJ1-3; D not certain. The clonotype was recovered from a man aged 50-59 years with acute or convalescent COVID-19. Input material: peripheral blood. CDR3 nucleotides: TGTGCCAGCAGCCACAGGTCTGGAAACACCATATATTTT. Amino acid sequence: CASSHRSGNTIYF.